The 18 T cell receptor beta chains listed next were all sequenced from one sample in a study of breast tumors, draining lymph nodes, adjacent tissues. Axillary draining lymph nodes of breast cancer patients supplied the node samples. TCRdb called the multiplex PCR reads again in MiXCR, with one record for every CDR3 protein. In the table there are 150,000 to 250,000 distinct CDR3 sequences, about 32% of which are singletons. Sequencing was performed on axillary lymph node tissue. Source of these receptors: a female donor with breast cancer. Some clones in this sample may be carry-over from other donors' samples.

In its sample, this clonotype was seen many times. The chain employs TRBV13 and TRBJ2-3, with 8 bases aligning to TRBD2. CDR3 length: 15 residues. Germline V CDR1 and CDR2: PRHDT, FYEKMQ (reference sequence). J lost 6 bases, V lost 5 bases, and 10 bases had no gene match. The CDR3 protein is CASSARSGSYDTQYF. CDR3 bases: TGTGCCAGCAGCGCACGGAGCGGGAGTTACGATACGCAGTATTTT. Using reference TRBV13 and TRBJ2-3 for the parts outside the CDR3, the full variable domain is AAGVIQSPRHLIKEKRETATLKCYPIPRHDTVYWYQQGPGQDPQFLISFYEKMQSDKGSIPDRFSAQQFSDYHSELNMSSLELGDSALYFCASSARSGSYDTQYFGPGTRLTVL.

The chain links TRBV30 to TRBJ1-2; 8 bases are a match to TRBD1. This CDR3 is 16 amino acids long. Germline assignment: CDR1 GTSNPN and CDR2 SVGIG (reference sequence). V shed 3 bases, J shed 2 bases, and the junction held 11 bases outside the gene matches. The CDR3 DNA follows: TGTGCCTGGAGACGACAGGGGAAGTTTCGCAACTATGGCTACACCTTC. Translated, it gives CAWRRQGKFRNYGYTF.

DNA of the CDR3: TGTGCCAGCAGCCAAGATTCTTCTGAAGCTTTCTTT. Translating gives CASSQDSSEAFF. This chain connects TRBV3-1 to TRBJ1-1; D uncertain. The CDR3 sequence is 12 residues long. Germline lookup yields CDR1 LGHDT and CDR2 YNNKEL (reference sequence). Trimming shortened V by 0 bases and J by 6 bases, and 5 bases separated the two germline ends.

V is TRBV20-1 and J is TRBJ1-6; tentative D call: TRBD1 (5 bases). The CDR3 has 17 amino acids. The germline CDR1 and CDR2 sequences are DFQATT and SNEGSKA (reference sequence). V was pared by 3 bases and J by 5 bases, with 20 bases between. The CDR3 loop reads CSARGGLAGQNNSPLHF. DNA for the CDR3: TGCAGTGCTAGGGGGGGACTAGCGGGGCAGAATAATTCACCCCTCCACTTT.

This clonotype came up many times. The chain has TRBV13 and TRBJ2-2; possible D gene TRBD1, 5 bases. Germline V lookup: CDR1 PRHDT, CDR2 FYEKMQ (reference sequence). This CDR3 comprises 16 residues. V lost 4 bases and J 5 bases, leaving 17 bases between the germline ends. The CDR3 DNA sequence: TGTGCCAGCAGCTCCAGAGACAGTTTCGGAACCGGGGAGCTGTTTTTT. It encodes CASSSRDSFGTGELFF.

V usage is TRBV20-1 and J usage is TRBJ2-1; 12 positions agree with TRBD2. The germline V gene has CDR1 DFQATT and CDR2 SNEGSKA (reference sequence). The CDR3 sequence is 15 residues long. With 0 bases clipped from V and 9 bases from J, the junction kept 6 bases outside the gene matches. This CDR3 is CSARDLAGGKGEQFF. CDR3 DNA: TGCAGTGCTAGAGATCTAGCGGGGGGGAAGGGTGAGCAGTTCTTC.

This clonotype has ten or more counts. The V gene is TRBV20-1, the J gene TRBJ2-4; no firm D call. Germline CDR1 DFQATT, CDR2 SNEGSKA (reference sequence). This CDR3 spans 12 amino acids. The V gene lost 6 bases and the J gene lost 7 bases, with 13 bases spanning the gap. CDR3: CSAPGYNNIQYF. CDR3 in DNA: TGCAGTGCCCCCGGATATAATAACATTCAGTACTTC.

This clonotype was counted a few times. It may be a read error: a sequence one base away is much more abundant. The CDR3 does not end in the conserved phenylalanine or tryptophan, so this is likely a read error. The chain combines TRBV14 with TRBJ2-6; D is unresolved. Per germline, CDR1 SGHDN and CDR2 FVKESK. The CDR3 spans 13 residues. Trimming cost V 7 bases and J 0 bases, with 4 bases left between them. The CDR3 sequence: CASKNSGANVLTS. Written as DNA, the CDR3 is TGTGCCAGCAAGAACTCTGGGGCCAACGTCCTGACTTCC.

This clonotype was seen ten or more times. V gene TRBV12-3 or TRBV12-4 combines with J gene TRBJ2-3; the match to TRBD2 covers 11 bases. This CDR3 has 15 amino acids. V shed 7 bases and J 3 bases; nucleotides not matched to a gene: 6. The CDR3: CASTFRLAGTDTQYF. Here the CDR3 DNA reads TGTGCCAGCACCTTCCGACTAGCGGGGACAGATACGCAGTATTTT.

In its sample, this clonotype was seen many times. The chain links TRBV7-3 to TRBJ2-1; D might be TRBD1 or TRBD2, each matching 6 bases. The CDR3 totals 16 residues. Trimming cost V 6 bases and J 9 bases, with 24 bases left between them. Per the germline V gene, CDR1 is SGHTA and CDR2 is FQGTGA. The CDR3 DNA sequence: TGTGCCAGCAGTTCAAGTCAGGCCCCTCCGGGGGCTGAGCAGTTCTTC. As protein: CASSSSQAPPGAEQFF.

The J gene is TRBJ2-5, the V gene TRBV5-4; 7 nucleotides agree with TRBD2. CDR1 SGHNT and CDR2 YYREEE come from the germline V gene (reference sequence). V dropped 4 bases and J dropped 4; count of bases not matched to a gene: 13. The CDR3 loop spans 16 amino acids. Written as DNA, the CDR3 is TGTGCCAGCAGCATCGGGAGTGGGCGGGGGATAGAGACCCAGTACTTC. Translated, it gives CASSIGSGRGIETQYF.

This clonotype showed up just a few times. This chain connects TRBV29-1 to TRBJ2-5, with D possibly matching TRBD2 (7 bases). The V gene's germline CDR1 is SQVTM and CDR2 ANQGSEA. V was pared by 1 base and J by 0 bases, with 12 bases between. The CDR3 loop spans 15 amino acids. CDR3 coding DNA: TGCAGCGTTGAAGGCGGGGGCCGTGACCAAGAGACCCAGTACTTC. The encoded protein is CSVEGGGRDQETQYF.

This clonotype has at least ten counts. The chain is built from TRBV20-1 and TRBJ2-1, with no clear D. CDR1 is DFQATT, CDR2 SNEGSKA, per germline (reference sequence). The V gene lost 0 bases and the J gene lost 3 bases, with 12 bases spanning the gap. The CDR3 consists of 15 residues. CDR3 DNA: TGCAGTGCTAGAGATTCCAGGTCGGTCTACAATGAGCAGTTCTTC. This translates into CSARDSRSVYNEQFF.

This clonotype was recorded many times. This sequence joins TRBV7-8 and TRBJ2-7, with TRBD1 as a possible D gene (8 bases). Per the germline V gene, CDR1 is SGHVS and CDR2 is FQNEAQ. V was clipped by 8 bases and J by 5 bases, with 22 bases between them. CDR3 length: 15 residues. CDR3 sequence: CASSQGGPAVDEQYF. CDR3 DNA: TGTGCCAGCTCACAGGGGGGGCCCGCTGTCGACGAGCAGTACTTC.

There are many counts of this clonotype. The chain is built from TRBV20-1 and TRBJ2-5; 12 bases fit TRBD2. The V and J ends lost 5 bases and 6 bases, in that order; junction bases with no gene match: 7. The CDR3 length is 14 residues. Germline CDR1 reads DFQATT; CDR2 reads SNEGSKA (reference sequence). DNA for the CDR3: TGCAGTGCTTCGCGTACTAGCGGGGGGAAGACCCAGTACTTC. This encodes CSASRTSGGKTQYF.

In this sample, this clonotype turned up many times. The chain combines TRBV9 with TRBJ2-7; 7 bases are shared with TRBD2. The CDR3 consists of 15 residues. Germline V CDR1 and CDR2: SGDLS, YYNGEE. Trimming removed 4 bases from V and 0 bases from J; junction bases left unmatched: 7. CDR3 coding DNA: TGTGCCAGCAGCCCCGGCGGGGGATTCTCCTACGAGCAGTACTTC. It is translated as CASSPGGGFSYEQYF. Based on the CDR3 plus reference TRBV9 and TRBJ2-7, the full variable domain is DSGVTQTPKHLITATGQRVTLRCSPRSGDLSVYWYQQSLDQGLQFLIQYYNGEERAKGNILERFSAQQFPDLHSELNLSSLELGDSALYFCASSPGGGFSYEQYFGPGTRLTVT.

This clonotype was picked up a small number of times. The chain combines TRBV28 with TRBJ1-5; D perhaps matches TRBD1 (6 bases). The germline V gene has CDR1 MDHEN and CDR2 SYDVKM. Trimming shortened V by 3 bases and J by 9 bases, and 18 bases separated the two germline ends. This CDR3 has 15 residues. CDR3: CASSFSRGSSGPQHF. CDR3 nucleotides: TGTGCCAGCAGTTTTTCAAGGGGGTCTAGTGGGCCCCAGCATTTT.

This clonotype was seen at least ten times. J is TRBJ2-3 and V is TRBV11-2; TRBD2 aligns across 8 bases. V lost 1 base to trimming and J lost 4 bases; unmatched junction nucleotides: 7. Germline assignment: CDR1 SGHAT and CDR2 FQNNGV. The CDR3 runs to 16 residues. In DNA, the CDR3 is TGTGCCAGCAGCTTAGGGAGCGGGAGTAGGGCAGATACGCAGTATTTT. Translated, it gives CASSLGSGSRADTQYF.